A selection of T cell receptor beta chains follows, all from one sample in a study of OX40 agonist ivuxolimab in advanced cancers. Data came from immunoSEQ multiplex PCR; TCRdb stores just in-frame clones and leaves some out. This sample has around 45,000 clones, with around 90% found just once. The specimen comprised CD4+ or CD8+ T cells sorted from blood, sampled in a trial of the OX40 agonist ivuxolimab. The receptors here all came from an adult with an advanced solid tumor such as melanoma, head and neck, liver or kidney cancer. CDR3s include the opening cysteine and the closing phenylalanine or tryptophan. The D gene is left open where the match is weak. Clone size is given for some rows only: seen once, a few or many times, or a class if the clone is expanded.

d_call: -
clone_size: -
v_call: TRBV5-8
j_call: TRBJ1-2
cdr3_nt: TGTGCCAGCAGCTTGATAGAAATCTATGGCTACACCTTC
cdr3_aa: CASSLIEIYGYTF

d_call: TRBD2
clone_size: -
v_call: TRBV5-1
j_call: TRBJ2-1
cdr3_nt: TGCGCCAGCAGCTCCTCGACTAGCGTAGTCTACAATGAGCAGTTCTTC
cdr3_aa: CASSSSTSVVYNEQFF

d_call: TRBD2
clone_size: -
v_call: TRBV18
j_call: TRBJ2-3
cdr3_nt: TGTGCCAGCTCACCACGTAGCGGGGGGGCCAGCACAGATACGCAGTATTTT
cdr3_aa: CASSPRSGGASTDTQYF

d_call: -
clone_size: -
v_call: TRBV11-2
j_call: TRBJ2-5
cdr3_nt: TGTGCCAGCAGCCTGACACTGGAAGAGACCCAGTACTTC
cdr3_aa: CASSLTLEETQYF

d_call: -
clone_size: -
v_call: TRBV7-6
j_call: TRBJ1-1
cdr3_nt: TGTGCCAGCAGCTACCCCAGGGACGGCGGGAACACTGAAGCTTTCTTT
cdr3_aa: CASSYPRDGGNTEAFF

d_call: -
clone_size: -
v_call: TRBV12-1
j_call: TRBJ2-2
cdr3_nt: TGTGCCAGCAGCTTCCCAGGGGGCACCGGGGAGCTGTTTTTT
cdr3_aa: CASSFPGGTGELFF

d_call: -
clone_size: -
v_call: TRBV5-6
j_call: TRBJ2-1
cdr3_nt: TGTGCCAGCAGCTTGGTGGTTGCGGACAACTACAATGAGCAGTTCTTC
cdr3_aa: CASSLVVADNYNEQFF

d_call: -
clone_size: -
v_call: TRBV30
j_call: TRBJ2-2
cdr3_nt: TGTGCCTGGAGGGCAGGAGATCCCGCGAACACCGGGGAGCTGTTTTTT
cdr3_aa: CAWRAGDPANTGELFF

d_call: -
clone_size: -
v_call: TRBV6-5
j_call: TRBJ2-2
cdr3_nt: TGTGCCAGCTCTACCAGGAATAACCCCGGGGAGCTGTTTTTT
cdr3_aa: CASSTRNNPGELFF

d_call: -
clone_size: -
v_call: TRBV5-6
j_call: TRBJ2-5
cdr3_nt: TGTGCCAGCAGCGATAGGGAGACCCAGTACTTC
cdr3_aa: CASSDRETQYF

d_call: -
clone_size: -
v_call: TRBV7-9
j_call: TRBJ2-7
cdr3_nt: TGTGCCAGCAGCTCCCACAGGACCTACGAGCAGTACTTC
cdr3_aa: CASSSHRTYEQYF

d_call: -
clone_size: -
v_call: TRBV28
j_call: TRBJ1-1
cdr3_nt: TGTGCCAGCAGTTTAACCGACAGCCTAGAAGCTTTCTTT
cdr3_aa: CASSLTDSLEAFF

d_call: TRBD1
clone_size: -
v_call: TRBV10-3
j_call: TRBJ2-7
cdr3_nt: TGTGCCATCAGCAAGGGACAGCTCTACGAGCAGTACTTC
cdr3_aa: CAISKGQLYEQYF

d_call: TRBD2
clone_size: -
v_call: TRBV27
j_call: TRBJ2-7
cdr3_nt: TGTGCCAGCAGTTGGACTAGCGGGAGCTACGAGCAGTACTTC
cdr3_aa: CASSWTSGSYEQYF

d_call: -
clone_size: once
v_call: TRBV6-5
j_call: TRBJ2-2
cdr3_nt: TGTGCCAGCCAGGCGGATGGCGGGGAGCTGTTTTTT
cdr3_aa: CASQADGGELFF